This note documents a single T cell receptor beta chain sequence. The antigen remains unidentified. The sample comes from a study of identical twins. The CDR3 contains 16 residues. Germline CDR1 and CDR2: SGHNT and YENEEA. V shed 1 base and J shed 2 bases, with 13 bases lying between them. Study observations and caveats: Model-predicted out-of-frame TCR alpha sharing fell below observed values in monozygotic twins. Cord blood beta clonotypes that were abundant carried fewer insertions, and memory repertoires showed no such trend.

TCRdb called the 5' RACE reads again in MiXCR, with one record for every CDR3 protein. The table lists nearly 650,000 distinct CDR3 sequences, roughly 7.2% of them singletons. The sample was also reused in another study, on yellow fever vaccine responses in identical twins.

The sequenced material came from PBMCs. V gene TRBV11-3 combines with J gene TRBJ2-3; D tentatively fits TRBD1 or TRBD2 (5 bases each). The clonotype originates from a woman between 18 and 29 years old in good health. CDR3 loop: CASSLGQGEHTDTQYF. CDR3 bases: TGTGCCAGCAGCTTAGGGCAGGGAGAGCACACAGATACGCAGTATTTT.